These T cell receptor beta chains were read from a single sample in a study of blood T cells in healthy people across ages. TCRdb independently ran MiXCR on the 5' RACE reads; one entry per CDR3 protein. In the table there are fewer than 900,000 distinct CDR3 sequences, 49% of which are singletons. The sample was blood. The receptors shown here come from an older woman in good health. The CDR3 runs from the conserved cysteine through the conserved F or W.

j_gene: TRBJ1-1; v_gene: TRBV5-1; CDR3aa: CASSRGAGLNTEAFF
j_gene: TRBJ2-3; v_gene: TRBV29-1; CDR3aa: CSVVGVLAGSTDTQYF
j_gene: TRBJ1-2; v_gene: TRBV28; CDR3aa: CASSSMTGNYGYTF
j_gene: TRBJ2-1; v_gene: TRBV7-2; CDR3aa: CASSPTPGQGTEQFF
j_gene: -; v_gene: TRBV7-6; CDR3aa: CASSLDGTGVGETQYF
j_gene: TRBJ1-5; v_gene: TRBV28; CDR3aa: CASKSWGSGNQPQHF
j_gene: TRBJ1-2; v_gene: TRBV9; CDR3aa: CASSKGTGLRYGYTF
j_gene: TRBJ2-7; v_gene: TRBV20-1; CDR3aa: CSAPSLAVNSYEQYF
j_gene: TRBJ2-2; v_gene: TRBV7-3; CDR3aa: CATQDGRAAGELFF
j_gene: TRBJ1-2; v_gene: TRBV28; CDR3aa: CASSLGGGGANYGYTF
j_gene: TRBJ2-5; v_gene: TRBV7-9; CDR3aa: CASSGRDHNEQYF
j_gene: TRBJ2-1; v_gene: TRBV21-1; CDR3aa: CASSKVDGRAVGQFF
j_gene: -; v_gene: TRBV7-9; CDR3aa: CASSLVYRRTYEQYF
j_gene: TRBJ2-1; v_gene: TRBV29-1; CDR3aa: CSGGGQGSFNEQFF
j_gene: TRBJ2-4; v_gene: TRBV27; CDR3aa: CASGWNIQYF
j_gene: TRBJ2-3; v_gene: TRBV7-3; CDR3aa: CASSQGSVRVWSKNTDTQYF
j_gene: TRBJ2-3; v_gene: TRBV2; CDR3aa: CASNRQAPGDTQYF
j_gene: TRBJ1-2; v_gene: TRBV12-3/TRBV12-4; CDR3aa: CASSFGGRTYGYTF
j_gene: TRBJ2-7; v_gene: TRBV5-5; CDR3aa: CATSIAVSYNEQYF
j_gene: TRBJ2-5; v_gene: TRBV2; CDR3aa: CASSESWTGPQGTQYF
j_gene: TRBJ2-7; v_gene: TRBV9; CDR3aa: CASSVDGRAGEQYF
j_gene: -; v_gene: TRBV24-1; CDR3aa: CATSAPGNQETQYF
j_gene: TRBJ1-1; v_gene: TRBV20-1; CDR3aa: CSAGTGGKEAFF
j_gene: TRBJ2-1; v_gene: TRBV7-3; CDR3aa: CASSLSGRVDFGNEQFF